This TCR beta chain is from a study of blood T cell repertoires in COVID-19. About the research overall: The study drew acute and convalescent COVID-19 samples from the United States, Italy and Spain. PBMCs, B-cell-depleted T cells, or T cells were the source of the cDNA or gDNA that made up the material.

Trimming took 7 bases from V and 5 from J; bases not matched to a gene: 12. CDR3 length: 15 amino acids. Germline CDR1 is SNHLY and CDR2 is FYNNEI. Original handling: Reference gene primer amplification gave estimated nucleated cell counts. TCRdb keeps only in-frame clones here, not all; method: immunoSEQ multiplex PCR. V and J calls plus clone size are reproduced from that table; the DNA served to infer D and trimming. The sample has over 100,000 clones; approximately 84% are singletons. The material sequenced was peripheral blood. The TCR was taken from a man aged 40-49 years with active or convalescent COVID-19. The J gene is TRBJ2-5, the V gene TRBV2; 8 nucleotides align to TRBD1. CDR3 DNA sequence: TGTGCCAGCAATGGCAGGGGGCGCGGATTGGAGACCCAGTACTTC. Protein sequence: CASNGRGRGLETQYF.